This TCR beta chain emerged from a study of T cell responses to AZD1222 COVID-19 vaccine. Sequencing used immunoSEQ multiplex PCR; TCRdb keeps in-frame clones, though not all of them. The sample records approximately 180,000 clones, around 94% being singletons. Study-level points and caveats: Spike-specific TCR breadth and depth rose after two AZD1222 doses.

In the case of this clone: Its antigen is unknown.

The sequencing used peripheral blood, collected on day 0 of AZD1222 vaccination. The source is an adult in good health.

The DNA of the CDR3 is TGTGCCAGCAGCCCTTTATCGGCAGGCCTTAATGAAAAACTGTTTTTT. It encodes CASSPLSAGLNEKLFF. The chain employs TRBV11-2 and TRBJ1-4; no clear D. Germline values: CDR1 SGHAT, CDR2 FQNNGV. Trimming shortened V by 5 bases and J by 4 bases, and 17 bases separated the two germline ends. The CDR3 spans 16 residues.